This TCR beta chain derives from a study of identical twins. Trimming took 6 bases from V and 4 from J; bases not matched to a gene: 8. The V gene's germline CDR1 is ENHRY and CDR2 SYGVKD. The CDR3 has 16 amino acids. This clonotype appeared a few times. MiXCR, applied by TCRdb to the 5' RACE reads, yields one record per CDR3 protein. Seen here are 1.5 million or so distinct CDR3 sequences, around 33% observed once, and the top ten hold less than 0.35%. The TCR comes from a newborn girl in good health. Input material: cord blood. The chain employs TRBV10-3 and TRBJ2-7; 14 positions match TRBD2. DNA for the CDR3: TGTGCCATCAGGGGGGGACTAGCGGGAGAGAATTACGAGCAGTACTTC. It specifies CAIRGGLAGENYEQYF.